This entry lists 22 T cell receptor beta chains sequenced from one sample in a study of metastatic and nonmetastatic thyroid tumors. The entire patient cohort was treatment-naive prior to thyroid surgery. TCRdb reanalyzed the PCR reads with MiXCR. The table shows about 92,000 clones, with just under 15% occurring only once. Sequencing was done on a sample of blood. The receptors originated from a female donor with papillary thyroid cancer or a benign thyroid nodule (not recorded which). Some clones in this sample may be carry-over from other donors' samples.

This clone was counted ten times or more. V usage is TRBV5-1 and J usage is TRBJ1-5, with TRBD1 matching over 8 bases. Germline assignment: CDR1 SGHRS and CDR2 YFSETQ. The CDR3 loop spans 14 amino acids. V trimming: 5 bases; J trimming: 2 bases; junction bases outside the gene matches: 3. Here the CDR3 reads CASRPDRGNQPQHF. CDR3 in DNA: TGCGCCAGCAGGCCGGACAGGGGCAATCAGCCCCAGCATTTT.

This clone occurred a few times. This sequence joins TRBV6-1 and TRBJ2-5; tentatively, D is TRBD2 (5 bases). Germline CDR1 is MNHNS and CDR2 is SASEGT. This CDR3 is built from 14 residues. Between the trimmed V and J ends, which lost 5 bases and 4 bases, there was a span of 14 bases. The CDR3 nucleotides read TGTGCCAGCAGTTTCGGGATGGACCCAGAGACCCAGTACTTC. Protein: CASSFGMDPETQYF.

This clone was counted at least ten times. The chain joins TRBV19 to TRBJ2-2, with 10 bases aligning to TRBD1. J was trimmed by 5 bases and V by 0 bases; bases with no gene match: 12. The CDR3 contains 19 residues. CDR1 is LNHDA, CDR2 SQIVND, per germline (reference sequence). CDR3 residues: CASSIDLLRTGGRTGELFF. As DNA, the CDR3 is TGTGCCAGTAGTATAGATCTACTACGGACAGGGGGTAGAACCGGGGAGCTGTTTTTT. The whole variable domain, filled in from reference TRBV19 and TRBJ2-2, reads DGGITQSPKYLFRKEGQNVTLSCEQNLNHDAMYWYRQDPGQGLRLIYYSQIVNDFQKGDIAEGYSVSREKKESFPLTVTSAQKNPTAFYLCASSIDLLRTGGRTGELFFGEGSRLTVL.

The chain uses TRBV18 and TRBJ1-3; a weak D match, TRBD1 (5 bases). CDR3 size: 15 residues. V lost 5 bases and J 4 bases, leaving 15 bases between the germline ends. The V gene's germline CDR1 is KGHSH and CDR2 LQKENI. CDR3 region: CASSAGTAQGNTIYF. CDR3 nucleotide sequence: TGTGCCAGCTCAGCGGGGACGGCCCAGGGAAACACCATATATTTT. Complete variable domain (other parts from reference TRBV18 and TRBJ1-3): NAGVMQNPRHLVRRRGQEARLRCSPMKGHSHVYWYRQLPEEGLKFMVYLQKENIIDESGMPKERFSAEFPKEGPSILRIQQVVRGDSAAYFCASSAGTAQGNTIYFGEGSWLTVV.

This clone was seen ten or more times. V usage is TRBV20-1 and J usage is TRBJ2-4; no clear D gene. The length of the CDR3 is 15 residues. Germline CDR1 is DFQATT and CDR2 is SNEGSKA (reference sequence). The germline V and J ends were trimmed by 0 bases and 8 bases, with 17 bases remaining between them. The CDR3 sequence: CSARDRADPTDIQYF. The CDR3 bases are TGCAGTGCTAGAGATCGGGCAGATCCTACGGACATTCAGTACTTC.

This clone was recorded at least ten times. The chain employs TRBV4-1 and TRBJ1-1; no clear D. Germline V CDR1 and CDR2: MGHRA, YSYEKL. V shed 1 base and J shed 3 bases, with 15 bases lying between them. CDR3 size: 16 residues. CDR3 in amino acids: CASSQGRLGGHTEAFF. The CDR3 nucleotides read TGCGCCAGCAGCCAAGGAAGATTGGGTGGGCACACTGAAGCTTTCTTT.

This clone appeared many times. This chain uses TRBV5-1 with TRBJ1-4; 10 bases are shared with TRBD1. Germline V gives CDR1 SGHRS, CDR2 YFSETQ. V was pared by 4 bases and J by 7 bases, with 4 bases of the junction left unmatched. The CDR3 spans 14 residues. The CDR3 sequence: CASSEGQGFEKLFF. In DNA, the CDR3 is TGCGCCAGCAGCGAGGGACAGGGGTTTGAAAAACTGTTTTTT.

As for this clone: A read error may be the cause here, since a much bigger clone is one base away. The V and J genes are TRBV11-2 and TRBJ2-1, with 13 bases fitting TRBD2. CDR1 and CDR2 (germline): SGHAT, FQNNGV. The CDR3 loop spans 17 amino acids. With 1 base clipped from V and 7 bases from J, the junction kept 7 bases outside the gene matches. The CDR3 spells CASSLVTGTSGANEQFF. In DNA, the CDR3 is TGTGCCAGCAGCTTAGTAACCGGGACTAGCGGGGCGAATGAGCAGTTCTTC.

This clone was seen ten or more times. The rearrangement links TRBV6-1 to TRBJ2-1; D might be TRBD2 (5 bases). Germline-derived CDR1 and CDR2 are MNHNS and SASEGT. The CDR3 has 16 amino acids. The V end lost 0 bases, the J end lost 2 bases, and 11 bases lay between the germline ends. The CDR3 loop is CASSEARGLPYNEQFF. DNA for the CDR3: TGTGCCAGCAGTGAAGCGCGTGGACTCCCCTACAATGAGCAGTTCTTC.

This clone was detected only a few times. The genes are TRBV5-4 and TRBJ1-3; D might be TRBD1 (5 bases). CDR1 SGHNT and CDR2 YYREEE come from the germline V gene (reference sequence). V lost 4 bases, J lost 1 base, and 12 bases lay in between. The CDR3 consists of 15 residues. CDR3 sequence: CASSPQGVSGNTIYF. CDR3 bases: TGTGCCAGCAGCCCTCAGGGTGTATCTGGAAACACCATATATTTT. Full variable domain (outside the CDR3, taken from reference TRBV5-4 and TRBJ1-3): ETGVTQSPTHLIKTRGQQVTLRCSSQSGHNTVSWYQQALGQGPQFIFQYYREEENGRGNFPPRFSGLQFPNYSSELNVNALELDDSALYLCASSPQGVSGNTIYFGEGSWLTVV.

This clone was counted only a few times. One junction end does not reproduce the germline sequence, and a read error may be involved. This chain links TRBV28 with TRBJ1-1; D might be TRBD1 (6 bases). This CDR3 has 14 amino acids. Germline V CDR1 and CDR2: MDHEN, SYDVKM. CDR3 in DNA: TGTTCCAGCAGCGTGACAGGTGGCCACACTGAAGCTTTCTTT. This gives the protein CSSSVTGGHTEAFF. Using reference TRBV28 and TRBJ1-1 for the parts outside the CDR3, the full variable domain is DVKVTQSSRYLVKRTGEKVFLECVQDMDHENMFWYRQDPGLGLRLIYFSYDVKMKEKGDIPEGYSVSREKKERFSLILESASTNQTSMYLCSSSVTGGHTEAFFGQGTRLTVV.

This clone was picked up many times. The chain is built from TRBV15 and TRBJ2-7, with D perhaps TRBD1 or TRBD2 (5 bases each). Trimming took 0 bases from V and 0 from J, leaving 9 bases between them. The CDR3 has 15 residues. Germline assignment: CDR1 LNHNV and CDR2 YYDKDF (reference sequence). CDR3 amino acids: CATSRDRDHSYEQYF. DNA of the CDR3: TGTGCCACCAGCAGAGACAGGGACCACTCCTACGAGCAGTACTTC.

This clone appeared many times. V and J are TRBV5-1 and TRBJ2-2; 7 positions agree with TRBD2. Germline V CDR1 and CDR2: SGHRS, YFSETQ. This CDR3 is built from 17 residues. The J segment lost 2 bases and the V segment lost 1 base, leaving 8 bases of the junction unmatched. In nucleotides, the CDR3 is TGCGCCAGCAGCTTGAATGTTGGCGGGGGAAACACCGGGGAGCTGTTTTTT. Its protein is CASSLNVGGGNTGELFF.

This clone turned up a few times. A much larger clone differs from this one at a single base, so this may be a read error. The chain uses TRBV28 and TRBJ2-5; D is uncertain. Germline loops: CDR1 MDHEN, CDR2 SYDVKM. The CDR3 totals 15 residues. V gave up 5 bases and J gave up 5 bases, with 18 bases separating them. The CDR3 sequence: CASSPPSTVGETQYF. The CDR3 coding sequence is TGTGCCAGCAGTCCTCCTTCGACCGTGGGGGAGACCCAGTACTTC.

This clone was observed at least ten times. DNA of the CDR3: TGTGCCAGCAGCCACAGGACAGGGGATCACTATGGCTACACCTTC. This sequence encodes CASSHRTGDHYGYTF. The V gene is TRBV13, the J gene TRBJ1-2, with 9 bases that match TRBD1. The length of the CDR3 is 15 residues. V shed 5 bases and J 3 bases; nucleotides not matched to a gene: 7. CDR1 is PRHDT and CDR2 is FYEKMQ in the germline V gene (reference sequence).

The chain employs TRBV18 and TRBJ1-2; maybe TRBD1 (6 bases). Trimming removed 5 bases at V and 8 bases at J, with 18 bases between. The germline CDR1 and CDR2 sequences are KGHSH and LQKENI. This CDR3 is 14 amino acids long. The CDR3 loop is CASSTGRAFDGYTF. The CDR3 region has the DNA TGTGCCAGCTCAACAGGGCGGGCCTTCGACGGCTACACCTTC.

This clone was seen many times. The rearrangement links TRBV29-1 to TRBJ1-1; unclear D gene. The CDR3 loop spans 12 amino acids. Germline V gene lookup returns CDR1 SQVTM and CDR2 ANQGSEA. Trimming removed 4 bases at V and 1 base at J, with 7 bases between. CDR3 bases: TGCAGCGTTGTAGTGGGGAACACTGAAGCTTTCTTT. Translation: CSVVVGNTEAFF.

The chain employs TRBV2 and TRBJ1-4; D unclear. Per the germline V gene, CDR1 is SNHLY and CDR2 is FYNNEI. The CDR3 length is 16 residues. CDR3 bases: TGTTCCATCAGCGATCCACATGGTAAAGCTAATGAAAAACTGTTTTTT. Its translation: CSISDPHGKANEKLFF.

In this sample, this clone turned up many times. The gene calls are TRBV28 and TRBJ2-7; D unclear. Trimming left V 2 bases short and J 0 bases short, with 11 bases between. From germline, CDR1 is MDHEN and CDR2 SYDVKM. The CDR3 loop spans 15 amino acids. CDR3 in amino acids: CASSLVAALSYEQYF. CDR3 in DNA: TGTGCCAGCAGTTTAGTGGCAGCGCTCTCCTACGAGCAGTACTTC.

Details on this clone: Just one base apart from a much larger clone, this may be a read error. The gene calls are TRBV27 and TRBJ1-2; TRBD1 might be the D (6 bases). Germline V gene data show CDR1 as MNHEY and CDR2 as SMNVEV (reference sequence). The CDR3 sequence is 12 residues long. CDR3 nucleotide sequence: TGTGCCATCAGTGGGCAGGGGAGGGGCTACACCTTC. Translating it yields CAISGQGRGYTF.

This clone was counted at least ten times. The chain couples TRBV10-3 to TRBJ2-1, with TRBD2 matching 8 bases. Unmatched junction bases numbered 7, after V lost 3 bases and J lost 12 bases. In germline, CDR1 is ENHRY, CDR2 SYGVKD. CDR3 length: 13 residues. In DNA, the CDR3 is TGTGCCATCAGTGACAGCGGGACTAGGGGGCAGTTCTTC. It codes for CAISDSGTRGQFF.

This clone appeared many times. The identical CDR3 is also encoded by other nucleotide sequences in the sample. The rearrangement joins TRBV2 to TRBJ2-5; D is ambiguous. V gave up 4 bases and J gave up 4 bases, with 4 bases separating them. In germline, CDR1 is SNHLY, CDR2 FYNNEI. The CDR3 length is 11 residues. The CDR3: CASSVRETQYF. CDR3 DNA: TGTGCCAGCAGTGTAAGAGAGACCCAGTACTTC.